This T cell receptor (beta chain) was captured in a study of T cell responses to AZD1222 COVID-19 vaccine. Notes on the study in general: Baseline seropositivity occurred in only a handful of AZD1222 recipients.

As for this clone: Its antigen is not identified.

Germline assignment: CDR1 MNHNS and CDR2 SASEGT. The CDR3 length is 17 residues. V was pared by 4 bases and J by 4 bases, with 14 bases of the junction left unmatched. Clones were read by immunoSEQ multiplex PCR, and TCRdb kept only the in-frame ones, dropping some. The sample yields about 120,000 clones, around 90% seen once. This receptor was obtained from an adult who received the MenACWY meningococcal vaccine as a control. The sample in question was peripheral blood, obtained 28 days after the second dose of the MenACWY control vaccine. The chain links TRBV6-1 to TRBJ1-1; TRBD1 matches at 8 bases. The CDR3 nucleotides are TGTGCCAGCAGTGCAATGGCACAGGGGGGTCGATCCACTGAAGCTTTCTTT. Amino acids: CASSAMAQGGRSTEAFF.